The T cell receptor beta chain described here comes from a study of blood T cell repertoires in COVID-19. Study background: COVID-19 samples from acute and convalescent phases originated in the United States, Italy and Spain. From T cells, B-cell-depleted T cells, or PBMCs came the material, which was cDNA or gDNA.

This clone has just one count. In the authors' methods: Amplification from reference gene primers served as the basis for estimated nucleated cell counts. Here immunoSEQ multiplex PCR was the method, and the copy in TCRdb shows in-frame clones only, minus some. For V, J and clone size, that table is used; D and trimming come from the DNA. This sample has approximately 330,000 clones, with roughly 88% found just once. This sequence originates from a woman between 45 and 65 years old with active or convalescent COVID-19. Sequencing was carried out using peripheral blood.

The CDR3 reads CASKTQGATRQPQHF. In nucleotides, the CDR3 is TGTGCCAGCAAGACACAGGGGGCCACCCGTCAGCCCCAGCATTTT. This chain links TRBV28 with TRBJ1-5, with TRBD1 matching 9 bases. The CDR3 has 15 residues. CDR1 is MDHEN and CDR2 is SYDVKM in the germline V gene. Losses at the gene ends were 7 bases for V and 6 bases for J; bases not matched to a gene: 10.